This T cell receptor (beta chain) was recorded in a study of T cells in women clearing cervical HPV infection (dated by TCRdb to about 2018). Regarding the research as a whole: The cases were about 23 women with histologically confirmed HPV16-related CIN3 or worse, and 2 of those women had invasive cancers. The approximately 25 controls were women who cleared a single incident HPV16 infection within 12 months without developing precancer or cancer. Blood from cases was drawn at the visit where the lesion was first identified, while blood from controls was drawn once the infection was no longer detected. For cases, the median interval between lesion detection and blood sampling was roughly 140 days, with an interquartile range of about 85 to 210 days. HLA typing was available for only a few women, so HLA type could not be excluded as a confounder. An exploratory proof-of-principle case-control study, nested within the Guanacaste HPV Natural History Study in Costa Rica, was conducted to compare TCR repertoires across cervical HPV16 outcomes. Cases and controls were matched on year of sample collection and on age within five years. A median age of about 30 years was observed in cases versus under 40 in controls, and no significant differences in baseline characteristics were found. The parent cohort enrolled 9,800 or so women aged 18 or older in Guanacaste, Costa Rica, during about 1992 to 1994 and followed them for six to eight years. As quality controls, five blinded duplicates were added to each group, bringing the total to about 60 samples made up of 50 or so participants and 10 or so replicates. What the research found in general, with its limitations: Because T-cell numbers per sample were unknown, differences in richness could reflect varying T-cell content rather than repertoire biology. Because of the cross-sectional design, the study could not determine whether the associations came before infection or resulted from infection, and neither effector/memory subsets nor HPV-specific T cells were isolated. Significantly higher TCR repertoire richness was observed in CIN3+ cases than in controls across sequencing depths, whereas no difference in evenness was found. Random forest classifiers that combined richness and V gene abundances separated cases from controls with an estimated AUC of 0.8 to 0.9. Cases had lower TRBV6-7 relative abundance than controls (approximately 0.11% versus 0.16%; Bonferroni P = 0.0008).

TCR beta CDR3 regions were amplified by multiplex PCR from an average of roughly 1,300 ng genomic DNA per sample using the immunoSEQ assay. Primer bias was corrected in the assay by using a complete synthetic TCR repertoire to establish an amplification baseline. Amplicons were sequenced on the Illumina platform. In the paper's pipeline: Sequence errors were corrected by clustering with frequency ratios and a modified nearest-neighbor algorithm, and the sequences were then analyzed in the immunoSEQ Analyzer using IMGT gene definitions. At each rarefaction depth, TCR richness and evenness were averaged across 20 rarefaction repeats, and any sample with fewer sequences than the depth was left out. Wilcoxon rank sum tests with FDR correction were used to compare relative abundances of V, D and J genes between the groups. For the blinded duplicates, the intraclass correlation was roughly 96% for TCR richness and averaged roughly 79% across about 70 gene segments. TCRdb carries this immuneACCESS record with in-frame sequences only. Its versions omit some clonotypes, under half of them owing to an unresolved V gene in the studies checked, with the rest unexplained. The DNA was the basis for D and trimming; V, J and clone size are from that table. The sample has around 19,000 clones on record. The top ten constitute about a sixth of the sample.

No count is recorded, but by frequency this clone is medium-sized (0.01 to 0.1%). The target of this receptor is not known. The DNA ends 3 residues before the CDR3 does, and the rest of the CDR3 is filled in from the germline J gene. Every participant had a single incident cervical HPV16 infection, and prevalent HPV16 infections were excluded. Cervical HPV DNA was detected with MY09/MY11 PCR, and genotyping was done by dot-blot hybridization. Roughly 15 mL of heparinized blood were centrifuged, and the buffy coat was split into aliquots, frozen at -30 degrees C, and then kept at -80 degrees C. Genomic DNA was extracted from buffy coat specimens using QIAGEN kits. CDR1 KGHDR and CDR2 SFDVKD were looked up in the germline V gene. The germline V and J ends show losses of 3 bases and 1 base respectively, and no gene match explains 3 bases of the junction. The CDR3 spans 16 residues, from the cysteine through the phenylalanine. The CDR3 was read in part: 39 bases, with the frame set at base 1.

The receptor's source is a woman between 18 and 69 years old with a cervical HPV16 infection that either progressed to CIN3+ or cleared (not recorded which). Sequencing was done on a sample of blood buffy coat. The chain is encoded by TRBV24-1 joined to TRBJ2-3, and 10 bases in between align with TRBD2. CDR3 DNA, as far as it was read: TGTGCCACCAGTGATCCCGGGACTAGCGGCACAGATACG. It codes for CATSDPGTSGTDT. The entire CDR3 sequence reads CATSDPGTSGTDTQYF.